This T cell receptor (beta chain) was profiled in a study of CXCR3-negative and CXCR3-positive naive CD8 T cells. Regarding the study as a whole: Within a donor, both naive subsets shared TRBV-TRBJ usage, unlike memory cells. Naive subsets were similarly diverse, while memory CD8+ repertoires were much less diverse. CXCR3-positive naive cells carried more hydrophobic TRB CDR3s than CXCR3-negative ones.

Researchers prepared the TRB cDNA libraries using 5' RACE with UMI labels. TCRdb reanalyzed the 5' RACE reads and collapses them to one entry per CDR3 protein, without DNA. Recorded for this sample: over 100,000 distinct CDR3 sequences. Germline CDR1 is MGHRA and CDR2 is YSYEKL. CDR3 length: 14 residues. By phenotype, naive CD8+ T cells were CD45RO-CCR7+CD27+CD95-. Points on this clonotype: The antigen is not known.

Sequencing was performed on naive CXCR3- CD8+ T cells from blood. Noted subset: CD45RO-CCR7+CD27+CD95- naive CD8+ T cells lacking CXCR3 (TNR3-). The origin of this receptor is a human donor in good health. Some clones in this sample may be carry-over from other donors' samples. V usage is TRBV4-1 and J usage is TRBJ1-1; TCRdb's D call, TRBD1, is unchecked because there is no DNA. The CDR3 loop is CASSPRQRNTEAFF.